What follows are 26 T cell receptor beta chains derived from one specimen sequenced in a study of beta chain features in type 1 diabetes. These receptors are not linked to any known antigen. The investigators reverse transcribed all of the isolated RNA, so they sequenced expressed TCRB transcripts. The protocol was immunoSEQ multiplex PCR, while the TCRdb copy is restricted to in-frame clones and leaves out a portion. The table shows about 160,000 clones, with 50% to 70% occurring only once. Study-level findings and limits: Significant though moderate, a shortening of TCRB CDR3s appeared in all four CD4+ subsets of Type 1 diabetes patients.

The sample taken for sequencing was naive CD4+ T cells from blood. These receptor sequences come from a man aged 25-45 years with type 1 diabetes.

The CDR3 region is CASSSTGGFYEQYF. In nucleotides, the CDR3 is TGTGCCAGCAGCTCGACAGGGGGCTTCTACGAGCAGTACTTC. The chain carries TRBV7-9 and TRBJ2-7; 10 positions match TRBD1. V lost 4 bases to trimming and J lost 3 bases; unmatched junction nucleotides: 3. CDR1 is SEHNR, CDR2 FQNEAQ, per germline (reference sequence). The CDR3 sequence is 14 residues long.

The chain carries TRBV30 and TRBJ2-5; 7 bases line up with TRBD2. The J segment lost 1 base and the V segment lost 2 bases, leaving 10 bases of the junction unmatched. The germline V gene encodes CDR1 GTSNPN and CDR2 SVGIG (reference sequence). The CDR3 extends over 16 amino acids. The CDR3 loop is CAWSRDGGGPQETQYF. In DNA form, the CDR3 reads TGTGCCTGGAGTAGGGACGGCGGGGGACCCCAAGAGACCCAGTACTTC.

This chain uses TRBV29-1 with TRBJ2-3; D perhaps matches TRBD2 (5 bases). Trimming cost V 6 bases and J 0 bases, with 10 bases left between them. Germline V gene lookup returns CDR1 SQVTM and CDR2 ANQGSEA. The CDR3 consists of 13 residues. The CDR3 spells CSVPGSSTDTQYF. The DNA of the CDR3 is TGCAGCGTCCCGGGGTCTAGCACAGATACGCAGTATTTT.

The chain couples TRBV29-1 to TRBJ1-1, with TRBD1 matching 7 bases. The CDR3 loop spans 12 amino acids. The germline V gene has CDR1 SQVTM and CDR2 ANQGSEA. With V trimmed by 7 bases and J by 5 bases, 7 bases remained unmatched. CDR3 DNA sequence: TGCAGCGGCAACAGGGGAGGTACTGAAGCTTTCTTT. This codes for CSGNRGGTEAFF. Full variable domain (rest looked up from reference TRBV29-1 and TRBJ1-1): SAVISQKPSRDICQRGTSLTIQCQVDSQVTMMFWYRQQPGQSLTLIATANQGSEATYESGFVIDKFPISRPNLTFSTLTVSNMSPEDSSIYLCSGNRGGTEAFFGQGTRLTVV.

CDR3 amino acids: CASSVGDSPYNEQFF. The CDR3 bases are TGTGCCAGCAGTGTTGGGGACAGCCCTTACAATGAGCAGTTCTTC. The V gene is TRBV25-1, the J gene TRBJ2-1, with 7 positions matching TRBD1. This CDR3 spans 15 amino acids. CDR1 and CDR2 (germline): MGHDK, SYGVNS. V lost 4 bases, J lost 4 bases, and 7 bases stayed unmatched.

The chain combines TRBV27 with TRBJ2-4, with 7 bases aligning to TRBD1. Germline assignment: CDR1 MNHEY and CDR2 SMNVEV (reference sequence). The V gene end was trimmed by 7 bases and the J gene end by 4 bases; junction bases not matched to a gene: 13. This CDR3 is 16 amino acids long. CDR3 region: CASKERFDREKNIQYF. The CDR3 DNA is TGTGCCAGCAAGGAAAGATTCGACAGGGAGAAAAACATTCAGTACTTC.

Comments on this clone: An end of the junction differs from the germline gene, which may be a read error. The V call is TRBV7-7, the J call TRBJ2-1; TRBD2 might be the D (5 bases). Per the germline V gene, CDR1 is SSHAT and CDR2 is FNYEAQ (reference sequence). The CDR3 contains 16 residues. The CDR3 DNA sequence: TGTGCTAGCAGCTTAGCGAGGTCGTCATCCTACAATGAGCAGTTCTTC. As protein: CASSLARSSSYNEQFF.

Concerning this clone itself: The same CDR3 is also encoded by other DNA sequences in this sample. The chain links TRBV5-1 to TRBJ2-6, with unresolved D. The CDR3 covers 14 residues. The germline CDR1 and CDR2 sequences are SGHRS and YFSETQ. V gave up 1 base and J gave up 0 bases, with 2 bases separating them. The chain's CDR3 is CASSLSSGANVLTF. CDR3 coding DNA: TGCGCCAGCAGCTTGAGCTCTGGGGCCAACGTCCTGACTTTC.

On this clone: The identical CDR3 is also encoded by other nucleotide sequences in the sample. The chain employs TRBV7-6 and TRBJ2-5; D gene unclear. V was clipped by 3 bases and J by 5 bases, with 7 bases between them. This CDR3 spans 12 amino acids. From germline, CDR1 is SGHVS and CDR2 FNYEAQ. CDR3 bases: TGTGCCAGCAGCTTGTCCCGGGAGACCCAGTACTTC. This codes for CASSLSRETQYF.

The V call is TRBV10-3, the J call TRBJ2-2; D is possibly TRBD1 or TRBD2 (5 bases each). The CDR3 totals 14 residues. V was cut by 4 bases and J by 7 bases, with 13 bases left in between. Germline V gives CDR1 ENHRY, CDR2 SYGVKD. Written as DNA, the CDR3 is TGTGCCATCAGTGGGGACCTAGAGGTCGGGGAGCTGTTTTTT. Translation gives CAISGDLEVGELFF.

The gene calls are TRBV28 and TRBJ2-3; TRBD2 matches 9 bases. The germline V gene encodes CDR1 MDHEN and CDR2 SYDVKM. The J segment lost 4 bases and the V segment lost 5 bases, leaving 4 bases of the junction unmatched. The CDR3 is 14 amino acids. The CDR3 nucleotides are TGTGCCAGCAGTGGGACTAGCAAAGCAGATACGCAGTATTTT. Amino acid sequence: CASSGTSKADTQYF. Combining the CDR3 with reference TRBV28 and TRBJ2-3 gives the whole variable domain DVKVTQSSRYLVKRTGEKVFLECVQDMDHENMFWYRQDPGLGLRLIYFSYDVKMKEKGDIPEGYSVSREKKERFSLILESASTNQTSMYLCASSGTSKADTQYFGPGTRLTVL.

CDR3 protein: CSVAVSYEQYF. CDR3 bases: TGCAGCGTGGCCGTCTCCTACGAGCAGTACTTC. V gene TRBV29-1 combines with J gene TRBJ2-7; D gene ambiguous. Deletions cut 6 bases from V and 0 bases from J, with 6 bases between. The CDR3 has 11 residues. Germline CDR1 is SQVTM and CDR2 is ANQGSEA.

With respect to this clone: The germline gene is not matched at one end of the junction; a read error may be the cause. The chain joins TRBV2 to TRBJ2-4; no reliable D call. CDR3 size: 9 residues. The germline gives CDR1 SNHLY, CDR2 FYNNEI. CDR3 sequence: CASSLTRGF. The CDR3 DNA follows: TGTGCCAGCAGTCTAACCAGAGGCTTC.

This chain's CDR3 is CASSQDPAESNEKLFF. The CDR3, as DNA: TGCGCCAGCAGCCAAGACCCCGCGGAAAGTAATGAAAAACTGTTTTTT. The chain couples TRBV4-3 to TRBJ1-4; no definite D call. The CDR3 extends over 16 amino acids. Trimming pared 0 bases from V and 4 bases from J, leaving 12 bases between. Germline CDR1 and CDR2: LGHNA and YSLEER.

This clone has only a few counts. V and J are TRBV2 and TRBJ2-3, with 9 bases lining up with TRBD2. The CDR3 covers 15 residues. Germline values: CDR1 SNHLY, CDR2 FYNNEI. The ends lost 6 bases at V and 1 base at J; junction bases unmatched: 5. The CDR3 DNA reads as TGTGCCAGCAGGCTAGCGGGGTCTGGCACAGATACGCAGTATTTT. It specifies CASRLAGSGTDTQYF.

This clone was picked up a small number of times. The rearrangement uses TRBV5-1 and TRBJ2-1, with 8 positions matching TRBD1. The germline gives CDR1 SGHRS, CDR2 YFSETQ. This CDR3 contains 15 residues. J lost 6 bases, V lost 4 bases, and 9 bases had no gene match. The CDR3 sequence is CASSPGQVSPNEQFF. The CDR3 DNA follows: TGCGCCAGCAGCCCGGGACAGGTCTCCCCCAATGAGCAGTTCTTC.

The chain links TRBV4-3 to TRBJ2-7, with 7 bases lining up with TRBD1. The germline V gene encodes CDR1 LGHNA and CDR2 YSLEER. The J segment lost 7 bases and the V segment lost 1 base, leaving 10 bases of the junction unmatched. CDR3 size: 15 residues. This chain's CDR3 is CASSQARQGIGEQYF. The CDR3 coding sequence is TGCGCCAGCAGCCAAGCCCGACAGGGAATTGGAGAGCAGTACTTC.

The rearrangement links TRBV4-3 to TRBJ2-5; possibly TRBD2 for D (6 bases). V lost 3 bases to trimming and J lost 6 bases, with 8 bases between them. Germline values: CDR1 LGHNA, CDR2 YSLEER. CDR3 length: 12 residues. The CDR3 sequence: CASSQGGKTQYF. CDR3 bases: TGCGCCAGCAGCCAGGGGGGTAAGACCCAGTACTTC.

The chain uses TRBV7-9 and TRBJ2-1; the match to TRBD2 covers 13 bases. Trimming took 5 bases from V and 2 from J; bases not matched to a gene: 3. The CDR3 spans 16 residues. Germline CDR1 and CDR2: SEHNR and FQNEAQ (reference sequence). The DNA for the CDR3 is TGTGCCAGCAGCCGCGGACTAGCGGGGGCCTACAATGAGCAGTTCTTC. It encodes CASSRGLAGAYNEQFF.

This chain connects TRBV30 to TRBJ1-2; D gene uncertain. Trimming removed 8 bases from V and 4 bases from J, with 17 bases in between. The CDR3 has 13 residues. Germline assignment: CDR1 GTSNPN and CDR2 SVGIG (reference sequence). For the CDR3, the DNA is TGTGCCCTGGAGGTTTCCTTGGGCTATGGCTACACCTTC. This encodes CALEVSLGYGYTF.

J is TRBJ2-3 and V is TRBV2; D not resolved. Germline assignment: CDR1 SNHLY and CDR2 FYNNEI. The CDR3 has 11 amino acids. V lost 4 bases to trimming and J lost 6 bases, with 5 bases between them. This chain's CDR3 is CASSVGDTQYF. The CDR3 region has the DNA TGTGCCAGCAGTGTGGGGGATACGCAGTATTTT.

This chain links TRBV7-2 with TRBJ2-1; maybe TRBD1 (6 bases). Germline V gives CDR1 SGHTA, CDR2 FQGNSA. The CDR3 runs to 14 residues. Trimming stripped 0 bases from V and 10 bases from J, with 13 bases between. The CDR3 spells CASSLALDGTEQFF. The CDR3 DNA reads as TGTGCCAGCAGCTTAGCGCTTGATGGGACAGAGCAGTTCTTC.

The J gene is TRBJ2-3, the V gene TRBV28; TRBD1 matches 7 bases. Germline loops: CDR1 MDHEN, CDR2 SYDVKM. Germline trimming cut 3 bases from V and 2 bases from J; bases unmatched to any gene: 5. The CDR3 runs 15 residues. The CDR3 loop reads CASSLQQGTTDTQYF. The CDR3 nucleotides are TGTGCCAGCAGTTTGCAACAGGGGACCACAGATACGCAGTATTTT.

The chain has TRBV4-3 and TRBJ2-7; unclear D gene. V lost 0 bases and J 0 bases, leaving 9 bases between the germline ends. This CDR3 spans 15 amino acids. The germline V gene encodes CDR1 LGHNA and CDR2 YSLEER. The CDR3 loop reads CASSQDRYASYEQYF. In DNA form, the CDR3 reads TGCGCCAGCAGCCAAGACCGGTACGCCTCCTACGAGCAGTACTTC.

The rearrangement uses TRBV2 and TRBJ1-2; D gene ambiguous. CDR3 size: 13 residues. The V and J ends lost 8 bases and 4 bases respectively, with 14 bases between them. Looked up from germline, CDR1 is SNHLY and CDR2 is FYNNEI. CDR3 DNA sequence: TGTGCCAGCGCACCAAGTCAGACCTATGGCTACACCTTC. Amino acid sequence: CASAPSQTYGYTF. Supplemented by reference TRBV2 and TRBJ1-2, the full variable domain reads EPEVTQTPSHQVTQMGQEVILRCVPISNHLYFYWYRQILGQKVEFLVSFYNNEISEKSEIFDDQFSVERPDGSNFTLKIRSTKLEDSAMYFCASAPSQTYGYTFGSGTRLTVV.

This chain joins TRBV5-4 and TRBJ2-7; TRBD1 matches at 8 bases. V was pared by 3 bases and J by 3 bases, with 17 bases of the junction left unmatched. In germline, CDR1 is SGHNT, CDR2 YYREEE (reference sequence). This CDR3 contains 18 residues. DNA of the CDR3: TGTGCCAGCAGCTCCGTTACCGGACAGGGTGGACCGAGCTACGAGCAGTACTTC. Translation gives CASSSVTGQGGPSYEQYF.